Listed below are T cell receptor beta chains from one sample, sequenced in a study of cytomegalovirus exposure and HLA in healthy donors. The method was immunoSEQ multiplex PCR; TCRdb's version includes in-frame clones alone and lacks a portion of them. The data hold about 160,000 clones, with 87% observed a single time. Sequenced: PBMCs. The receptor set was obtained from a woman aged 30 to 39 in good health and CMV-seronegative. CDR3s include the opening cysteine and the closing phenylalanine or tryptophan. The D gene is left open where the match is weak. Clone sizes are given selectively: once, few, many, or a class where the clone is expanded.

v_call	clone_size	j_call	d_call	cdr3_aa	cdr3_nt
TRBV18	NA	TRBJ1-1	NA	CASSPSLGLDEAFF	TGTGCCAGCTCACCATCTCTTGGTTTAGATGAAGCTTTCTTT
TRBV14	few	TRBJ1-1	NA	CASSQGPTNTEAFF	TGTGCCAGCAGCCAAGGGCCCACCAACACTGAAGCTTTCTTT
TRBV7-2	NA	TRBJ2-5	TRBD1	CASSPIGQGTSAQYF	TGTGCCAGCAGCCCGATTGGACAGGGGACTTCGGCCCAGTACTTC
TRBV29-1	NA	TRBJ1-1	TRBD1	CSFKTGQNTEAFF	TGCAGCTTTAAGACAGGGCAGAACACTGAAGCTTTCTTT
TRBV28	NA	TRBJ1-2	NA	CASRSNRGDGYTF	TGTGCCAGCAGGTCGAACCGGGGAGATGGCTACACCTTC
TRBV4-1	NA	TRBJ2-7	TRBD1	CASSAGTGLLHEQYF	TGCGCCAGCAGCGCCGGGACAGGGTTGCTTCACGAGCAGTACTTC
TRBV6-1	few	TRBJ2-7	TRBD2	CGAGRGGTYEQYF	TGTGGGGCGGGGAGGGGCGGAACCTACGAGCAGTACTTC
TRBV5-6	few	TRBJ2-4	NA	CASSLLSGLAKNIQYF	TGTGCCAGCAGCTTGTTAAGCGGACTAGCCAAAAACATTCAGTACTTC
TRBV2	NA	TRBJ1-2	NA	CASSIRVGGYTF	TGTGCCAGCAGTATCAGGGTTGGTGGCTACACCTTC
TRBV10-3	NA	TRBJ2-7	NA	CAISESEVVVSEQYF	TGTGCCATCAGTGAGTCGGAGGTGGTGGTCAGCGAGCAGTACTTC
TRBV7-6	NA	TRBJ2-1	NA	CASSLTGSSYNEQFF	TGTGCCAGCAGCTTGACAGGTAGCTCCTACAATGAGCAGTTCTTC
TRBV6-5	NA	TRBJ1-5	NA	CASSAQGIGNQPQHF	TGTGCCAGCAGTGCTCAGGGGATTGGGAATCAGCCCCAGCATTTT
TRBV9	NA	TRBJ2-3	NA	CASSPTGFQPDTQYF	TGTGCCAGCAGCCCAACAGGGTTCCAACCAGATACGCAGTATTTT
TRBV18	NA	TRBJ1-4	NA	CASSPPTAERREKLFF	TGTGCCAGCTCACCACCCACCGCAGAGCGGCGTGAAAAACTGTTTTTT
TRBV7-8	NA	TRBJ2-7	TRBD2	CASMGGTSSEQYF	TGTGCCAGCATGGGAGGGACTAGCAGCGAGCAGTACTTC
TRBV19	NA	TRBJ1-1	NA	CASTRKLNTEAFF	TGTGCCAGTACGAGGAAATTGAACACTGAAGCTTTCTTT
TRBV5-8	NA	TRBJ1-2	TRBD1	CASSPIRTGVYGYTF	TGTGCCAGCAGCCCAATCCGCACAGGGGTCTATGGCTACACCTTC
TRBV11-2	NA	TRBJ1-2	TRBD1	CASSSQGDGYTF	TGTGCCAGCAGCTCCCAGGGGGATGGCTACACCTTC
TRBV7-6	NA	TRBJ2-1	NA	CASSLYIYNEQFF	TGTGCCAGCAGCTTATACATATACAATGAGCAGTTCTTC
TRBV29-1	NA	TRBJ2-1	TRBD2	CSLPHREGSSYNEQFF	TGCAGCCTGCCCCATCGGGAGGGTAGCTCCTACAATGAGCAGTTCTTC
TRBV28	NA	TRBJ2-5	TRBD1	CATHVPGQGWGETQYF	TGTGCCACCCATGTCCCGGGACAGGGTTGGGGGGAGACCCAGTACTTC
TRBV2	NA	TRBJ2-3	NA	CASLPVLDRYTDTQYF	TGTGCCAGCCTTCCCGTACTAGATAGATACACAGATACGCAGTATTTT
TRBV19	NA	TRBJ2-1	TRBD2	CASRGDSYNEQFF	TGTGCCAGCCGGGGGGACTCGTACAATGAGCAGTTCTTC
TRBV6-5	NA	TRBJ1-4	TRBD1	CASSYSRGQGCEKLFF	TGTGCCAGCAGTTACTCGAGAGGACAGGGGTGTGAAAAACTGTTTTTT
TRBV5-5	few	TRBJ1-1	NA	CASSLQGPLVEAFF	TGTGCCAGCAGCTTACAGGGACCTTTAGTGGAAGCTTTCTTT
TRBV7-6	NA	TRBJ1-1	NA	CASSKEVGQNTEAFF	TGTGCCAGCAGCAAAGAAGTAGGACAGAACACTGAAGCTTTCTTT
TRBV30	NA	TRBJ2-7	TRBD1	CAWGQGEQYF	TGTGCCTGGGGACAGGGTGAGCAGTACTTC
TRBV9	NA	TRBJ2-2	NA	CASSHQAARNTGELFF	TGTGCCAGCAGCCACCAGGCTGCCAGAAACACCGGGGAGCTGTTTTTT
TRBV2	few	TRBJ1-1	TRBD1	CASSYRGLNTEAFF	TGTGCCAGCAGCTACAGGGGGCTGAACACTGAAGCTTTCTTT
TRBV5-1	NA	TRBJ2-5	TRBD1	CASRTGVQETQYF	TGCGCCAGCAGAACAGGGGTCCAAGAGACCCAGTACTTC
TRBV6-5	NA	TRBJ1-3	NA	CASISPGNTIYF	TGTGCCAGCATCTCCCCTGGAAACACCATATATTTT
TRBV5-1	NA	TRBJ2-1	TRBD2	CASSPNPLAGGRAYNEQFF	TGCGCCAGCAGTCCAAACCCTTTAGCGGGAGGGCGGGCCTACAATGAGCAGTTCTTC
TRBV6-4	NA	TRBJ2-1	TRBD1	CASSGVDGTENNYNEQFF	TGTGCCAGCAGTGGGGTCGACGGGACAGAGAATAACTACAATGAGCAGTTCTTC
TRBV25-1	NA	TRBJ1-2	NA	CASSGGQRGYTF	TGTGCCAGCAGTGGGGGACAAAGAGGCTACACCTTC
TRBV7-9	few	TRBJ1-1	NA	CASSLYGGAEAFF	TGTGCCAGCAGCTTGTATGGCGGTGCTGAAGCTTTCTTT
TRBV28	NA	TRBJ1-5	TRBD1	CASSLRQGANQPQHF	TGTGCCAGCAGTTTAAGACAGGGGGCCAATCAGCCCCAGCATTTT
TRBV7-2	NA	TRBJ2-7	TRBD1	CASSLDGTASTYEQYF	TGTGCCAGCAGCTTAGATGGGACAGCTAGTACCTACGAGCAGTACTTC
TRBV27	NA	TRBJ2-7	TRBD1	CASSFTGAGYEQYF	TGTGCCAGCAGTTTTACAGGGGCCGGATACGAGCAGTACTTC
TRBV27	NA	TRBJ1-5	TRBD1	CASTPGWDRDGNQPQHF	TGTGCCAGCACCCCGGGCTGGGACAGGGACGGGAATCAGCCCCAGCATTTT
TRBV5-1	NA	TRBJ1-3	NA	CASSSDGFSGNTIYF	TGCGCCAGCAGCAGCGACGGATTCTCTGGAAACACCATATATTTT
TRBV7-7	NA	TRBJ2-3	TRBD2	CASSTSGSSDTQYF	TGTGCCAGCAGCACTAGCGGGAGCTCAGATACGCAGTATTTT
TRBV7-9	NA	TRBJ2-1	TRBD2	CASSTGGAYNEQFF	TGTGCCAGCAGTACGGGGGGGGCATACAATGAGCAGTTCTTC
TRBV5-1	NA	TRBJ1-2	TRBD1	CASSPGQASNYGYTF	TGCGCCAGCAGCCCCGGACAGGCGTCTAACTATGGCTACACCTTC
TRBV7-9	NA	TRBJ1-5	NA	CASSLPGGNQPQHF	TGTGCCAGCAGCTTACCAGGGGGCAATCAGCCCCAGCATTTT
TRBV10-2	NA	TRBJ2-1	NA	CASSPSFLYNEQFF	TGCGCCAGCAGTCCTTCCTTCCTATACAATGAGCAGTTCTTC
TRBV9	NA	TRBJ2-7	TRBD2	CASSVGLAGVYEQYF	TGTGCCAGCAGCGTAGGCCTAGCGGGAGTGTACGAGCAGTACTTC
TRBV5-8	NA	TRBJ2-1	NA	CASSLPEVGEQFF	TGTGCCAGCAGCTTGCCGGAGGTCGGCGAGCAGTTCTTC
TRBV25-1	NA	TRBJ1-4	TRBD1	CASSEYGDRAGEKLFF	TGTGCCAGCAGTGAATATGGGGACAGGGCTGGTGAAAAACTGTTTTTT
TRBV5-4	NA	TRBJ2-5	NA	CASSLGAQETQYF	TGTGCCAGCAGCTTGGGGGCTCAAGAGACCCAGTACTTC
TRBV13	NA	TRBJ2-3	TRBD1	CASSSLTQGFADTQYF	TGTGCCAGCAGCTCCTTAACACAGGGGTTCGCAGATACGCAGTATTTT
TRBV28	NA	TRBJ2-5	TRBD1	CASSLTGTGGMETQYF	TGTGCCAGCAGTCTCACGGGGACAGGGGGCATGGAGACCCAGTACTTC
TRBV27	NA	TRBJ2-1	NA	CASSFRPLEQFF	TGTGCCAGCAGTTTCAGGCCTTTAGAGCAGTTCTTC
TRBV4-2	NA	TRBJ2-7	TRBD2	CASSQDLDGRTTTYEQYF	TGTGCCAGCAGCCAAGATCTCGACGGGAGGACTACCACCTACGAGCAGTACTTC
TRBV4-1	NA	TRBJ2-2	TRBD2	CASSPRGGNTGELFF	TGCGCCAGCAGCCCCCGGGGGGGTAACACCGGGGAGCTGTTTTTT
TRBV27	NA	TRBJ2-7	TRBD1	CASSFRQGTGEQYF	TGTGCCAGCAGTTTTAGACAGGGTACGGGCGAGCAGTACTTC